One and the same sample provided the 20 T cell receptor beta chains below, sequenced in a study of blood T cell repertoires in COVID-19. Clones were read by immunoSEQ multiplex PCR, and TCRdb kept only the in-frame ones, dropping some. The data show hundreds of thousands of clones, approximately 90% seen once. Sequenced material: peripheral blood. The receptors originated from a woman aged 25 to 39 with active or convalescent COVID-19.

The V and J genes are TRBV10-3 and TRBJ2-2; 9 positions match TRBD1. Germline V gene sequence: CDR1 ENHRY, CDR2 SYGVKD. The CDR3 runs to 17 residues. The V segment lost 4 bases and the J segment 5 bases; nucleotides outside the gene matches: 11. CDR3: CAISAVPGQGETGELFF. CDR3 nucleotide sequence: TGTGCCATCAGTGCTGTACCGGGACAGGGAGAGACCGGGGAGCTGTTTTTT.

V is TRBV2 and J is TRBJ1-1; 8 bases map to TRBD1. V shed 7 bases, J shed 0 bases, and the junction held 1 base outside the gene matches. The CDR3 is 13 residues long. CDR1 SNHLY and CDR2 FYNNEI come from the germline V gene. CDR3 region: CASKQGVNTEAFF. The CDR3 DNA is TGTGCCAGCAAACAGGGGGTGAACACTGAAGCTTTCTTT.

This sequence joins TRBV3-1 (or the pseudogene TRBV3-2) and TRBJ1-2; a possible D gene is TRBD1 (6 bases). V was shortened by 7 bases and J by 4 bases, with 19 bases between the two germline ends. Per germline, CDR1 LGHDT and CDR2 YNNKEL (reference sequence). The CDR3 sequence is 15 residues long. CDR3: CASTRSPGVIYGYTF. In DNA, the CDR3 is TGTGCCAGCACCCGGAGCCCAGGGGTTATCTATGGCTACACCTTC.

The J gene is TRBJ2-2, the V gene TRBV10-3; TRBD2 aligns across 11 bases. CDR1 is ENHRY and CDR2 is SYGVKD in the germline V gene. The CDR3 is made up of 15 amino acids. J lost 3 bases, V lost 6 bases, and 3 bases had no gene match. CDR3 bases: TGTGCCATCAGCATGGGACTAGCGGACACCGGGGAGCTGTTTTTT. Its translation is CAISMGLADTGELFF.

The chain employs TRBV7-6 and TRBJ2-3, with 8 bases fitting TRBD2. The CDR3 has 17 amino acids. Trimming at V came to 1 base and at J to 0 bases, leaving 6 bases not matched to a gene. Germline lookup yields CDR1 SGHVS and CDR2 FNYEAQ. CDR3 sequence reads: CASSLGGGTPSTDTQYF. The CDR3 coding sequence is TGTGCCAGCAGCTTAGGCGGGGGGACGCCTAGCACAGATACGCAGTATTTT.

The J gene is TRBJ1-1, the V gene TRBV19; 8 nucleotides agree with TRBD1. Trimming removed 5 bases from V and 4 bases from J; junction bases left unmatched: 6. The CDR3 is made up of 14 amino acids. Per the germline V gene, CDR1 is LNHDA and CDR2 is SQIVND (reference sequence). The chain's CDR3 is CASSRAGGGTEAFF. The CDR3 bases are TGTGCCAGTAGTCGGGCAGGGGGCGGCACTGAAGCTTTCTTT.

The V gene is TRBV5-8, the J gene TRBJ1-6; TRBD1 agrees at 10 bases. The CDR3 sequence is 14 residues long. Germline V gives CDR1 SGHTS, CDR2 YDEGEE. V was pared by 6 bases and J by 9 bases, with 6 bases of the junction left unmatched. This chain's CDR3 is CASISDRGSSPLHF. The DNA of the CDR3 is TGTGCCAGCATCTCGGACAGGGGGAGTTCACCCCTCCACTTT.

J is TRBJ1-1 and V is TRBV12-3 or TRBV12-4; perhaps TRBD1 as D (6 bases). V lost 6 bases and J lost 4, with 12 bases in between. The CDR3 contains 13 residues. The CDR3 DNA is TGTGCCAGCAGAAACGGGGGGGCCACTGAAGCTTTCTTT. Translated: CASRNGGATEAFF.

V is TRBV3-1 (or the pseudogene TRBV3-2) and J is TRBJ1-3, with D tentatively TRBD1 (5 bases). In germline, CDR1 is LGHDT, CDR2 YNNKEL (reference sequence). There are 15 residues in the CDR3. Trimming stripped 4 bases from V and 3 bases from J, with 13 bases between. This CDR3 reads CASSPEGAGGNTIYF. CDR3 bases: TGTGCCAGCAGCCCCGAAGGGGCAGGTGGAAACACCATATATTTT.

The gene calls are TRBV9 and TRBJ2-7, with 11 bases fitting TRBD2. The CDR3 spans 15 residues. Germline V gene lookup returns CDR1 SGDLS and CDR2 YYNGEE. V gave up 3 bases and J gave up 5 bases; unmatched junction bases: 7. Here the CDR3 reads CASSDLAGGPNEQYF. CDR3 DNA: TGTGCCAGCAGCGACTTAGCGGGAGGGCCGAACGAGCAGTACTTC.

The chain combines TRBV11-2 with TRBJ2-3; 10 nucleotides line up with TRBD2. Unmatched junction bases numbered 8, after V lost 6 bases and J lost 5 bases. This CDR3 spans 15 amino acids. From germline, CDR1 is SGHAT and CDR2 FQNNGV. The CDR3 is CASRRSGGAVDTQYF. CDR3 coding DNA: TGTGCCAGCAGACGCAGCGGGGGGGCCGTAGATACGCAGTATTTT.

The chain couples TRBV19 to TRBJ1-1; D perhaps matches TRBD1 (5 bases). The CDR3 runs 15 residues. Per the germline V gene, CDR1 is LNHDA and CDR2 is SQIVND (reference sequence). V was clipped by 4 bases and J by 1 base, with 13 bases between them. The CDR3 protein is CASSTQTVENTEAFF. DNA for the CDR3: TGTGCCAGTAGTACCCAGACAGTGGAGAACACTGAAGCTTTCTTT.

This clone was counted a few times. The chain links TRBV3-1 (or the pseudogene TRBV3-2) to TRBJ1-2; TRBD1 is a possible D gene (5 bases). Between the trimmed V and J ends, which lost 4 bases and 4 bases, there was a span of 7 bases. The length of the CDR3 is 12 residues. Germline CDR1 reads LGHDT; CDR2 reads YNNKEL (reference sequence). The CDR3 protein is CASSPGPYGYTF. CDR3 bases: TGTGCCAGCAGCCCAGGGCCCTATGGCTACACCTTC.

The V call is TRBV9, the J call TRBJ2-1; 10 nucleotides agree with TRBD2. Germline trimming cut 4 bases from V and 8 bases from J; bases unmatched to any gene: 9. The germline gives CDR1 SGDLS, CDR2 YYNGEE. This CDR3 spans 15 amino acids. Here the CDR3 reads CASSLSGGAFDEQFF. The CDR3 DNA is TGTGCCAGCAGCCTAAGCGGGGGGGCCTTCGATGAGCAGTTCTTC.

The chain employs TRBV27 and TRBJ2-7; TRBD2 might be the D (6 bases). The germline CDR1 and CDR2 sequences are MNHEY and SMNVEV (reference sequence). The V end was cut by 0 bases, the J end by 6 bases, with 18 bases between. The CDR3 is 16 amino acids. For the CDR3, the DNA is TGTGCCAGCAGTTTATCGGGGTTTGGGGGGAATCTCGAGCAGTACTTC. Protein: CASSLSGFGGNLEQYF.

The chain employs TRBV7-8 and TRBJ1-1; 9 bases match TRBD1. Germline V CDR1 and CDR2: SGHVS, FQNEAQ. The CDR3 is 15 residues long. The V segment lost 1 base and the J segment 5 bases; nucleotides outside the gene matches: 5. The DNA of the CDR3 is TGTGCCAGCAGCTTAGACAGGGGGCTGGCTACTGAAGCTTTCTTT. The encoded protein is CASSLDRGLATEAFF.

This clone was seen a single time. This chain uses TRBV6-2 or TRBV6-3 with TRBJ1-3; D gene ambiguous. V lost 2 bases and J lost 1, with 6 bases in between. The CDR3 extends over 14 amino acids. Germline CDR1 and CDR2: MNHEY and SVGEGT. The CDR3 coding sequence is TGTGCCAGCAGTTACGGCAGGTCTGGAAACACCATATATTTT. It yields the protein CASSYGRSGNTIYF.

V usage is TRBV2 and J usage is TRBJ1-1, with D tentatively TRBD1 (6 bases). CDR3 size: 12 residues. With 9 bases removed from V and 5 bases from J, the gap between germline ends came to 13 bases. The germline V gene encodes CDR1 SNHLY and CDR2 FYNNEI. CDR3 sequence: CASRNRETEAFF. Written as DNA, the CDR3 is TGTGCCAGTAGGAACAGGGAAACTGAAGCTTTCTTT.

This chain's CDR3 is CASSPPSGYTGELFF. The CDR3 region has the DNA TGTGCCAGCTCACCACCGTCAGGGTACACCGGGGAGCTGTTTTTT. The chain uses TRBV18 and TRBJ2-2; D may be TRBD1 (5 bases). Germline V gives CDR1 KGHSH, CDR2 LQKENI. The CDR3 runs 15 residues. The V end was cut by 0 bases, the J end by 3 bases, with 8 bases between.

Only a few counts were recorded for this clone. The rearrangement links TRBV2 to TRBJ1-3, with D possibly TRBD1 on 6 matching bases. Trimming stripped 7 bases from V and 7 bases from J, with 8 bases between. The CDR3 length is 11 residues. The germline CDR1 and CDR2 sequences are SNHLY and FYNNEI. The CDR3 here is CASKGGNTIYF. The CDR3 nucleotides are TGTGCCAGCAAAGGGGGTAACACCATATATTTT.